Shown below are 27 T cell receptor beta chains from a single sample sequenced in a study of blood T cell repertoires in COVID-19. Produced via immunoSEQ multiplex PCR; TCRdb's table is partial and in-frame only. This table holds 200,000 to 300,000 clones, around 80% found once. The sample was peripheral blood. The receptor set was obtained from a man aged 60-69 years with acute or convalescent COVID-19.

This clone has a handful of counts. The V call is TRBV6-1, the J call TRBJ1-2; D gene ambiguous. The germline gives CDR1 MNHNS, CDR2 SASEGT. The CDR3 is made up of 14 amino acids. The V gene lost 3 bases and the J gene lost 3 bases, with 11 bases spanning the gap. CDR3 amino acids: CASSDRRSHYGYTF. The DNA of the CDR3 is TGTGCCAGCAGTGATAGGAGATCCCACTATGGCTACACCTTC.

For the CDR3, the DNA is TGTGCCAGCAGTTTAGAGCGGGGGGACCTATATTCGAGGGCCAACGTCCTGACTTTC. Its protein product is CASSLERGDLYSRANVLTF. The chain links TRBV27 to TRBJ2-6, with 9 bases fitting TRBD2. The CDR3 is 19 amino acids. Germline CDR1 and CDR2: MNHEY and SMNVEV (reference sequence). With 2 bases clipped from V and 5 bases from J, the junction kept 13 bases outside the gene matches.

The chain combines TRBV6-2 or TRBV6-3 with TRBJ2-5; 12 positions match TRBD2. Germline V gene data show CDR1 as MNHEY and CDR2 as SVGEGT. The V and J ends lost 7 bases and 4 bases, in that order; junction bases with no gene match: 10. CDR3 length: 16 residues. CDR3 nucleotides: TGTGCCAGCATCCCGGCGCTAGCGGGGGGGCGAGAGACCCAGTACTTC. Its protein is CASIPALAGGRETQYF.

CDR3 region: CASTTRGLALGYTF. The CDR3 nucleotides are TGTGCCAGTACAACCAGGGGCCTCGCACTTGGCTACACCTTC. The genes are TRBV19 and TRBJ1-2, with a possible D match to TRBD1 (6 bases). CDR1 and CDR2 from the germline V gene are LNHDA and SQIVND (reference sequence). The CDR3 is 14 amino acids. V gave up 7 bases and J gave up 7 bases, with 19 bases separating them. Complete variable domain (other parts from reference TRBV19 and TRBJ1-2): DGGITQSPKYLFRKEGQNVTLSCEQNLNHDAMYWYRQDPGQGLRLIYYSQIVNDFQKGDIAEGYSVSREKKESFPLTVTSAQKNPTAFYLCASTTRGLALGYTFGSGTRLTVV.

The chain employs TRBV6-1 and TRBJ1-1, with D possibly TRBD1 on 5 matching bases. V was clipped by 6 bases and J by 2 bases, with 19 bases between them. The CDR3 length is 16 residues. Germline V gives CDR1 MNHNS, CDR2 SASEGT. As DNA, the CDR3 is TGTGCCAGCAGCGAATCCATGGGACTGGCTAACACTGAAGCTTTCTTT. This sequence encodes CASSESMGLANTEAFF.

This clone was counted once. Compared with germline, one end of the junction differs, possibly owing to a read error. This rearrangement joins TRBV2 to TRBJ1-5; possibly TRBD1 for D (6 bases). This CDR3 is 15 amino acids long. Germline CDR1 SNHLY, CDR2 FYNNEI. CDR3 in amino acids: CASSEDTGINQPQHF. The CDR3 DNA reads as TGTGCCAGCAGCGAAGATACAGGGATCAATCAGCCCCAGCATTTT.

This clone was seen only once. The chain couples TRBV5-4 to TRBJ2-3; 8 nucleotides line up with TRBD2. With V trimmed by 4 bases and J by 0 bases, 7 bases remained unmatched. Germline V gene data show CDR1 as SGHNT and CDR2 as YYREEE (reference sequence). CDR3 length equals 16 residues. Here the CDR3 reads CASSPGGGPSTDTQYF. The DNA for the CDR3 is TGTGCCAGCAGCCCCGGGGGGGGGCCTAGCACAGATACGCAGTATTTT. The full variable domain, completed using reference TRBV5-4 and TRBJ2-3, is ETGVTQSPTHLIKTRGQQVTLRCSSQSGHNTVSWYQQALGQGPQFIFQYYREEENGRGNFPPRFSGLQFPNYSSELNVNALELDDSALYLCASSPGGGPSTDTQYFGPGTRLTVL.

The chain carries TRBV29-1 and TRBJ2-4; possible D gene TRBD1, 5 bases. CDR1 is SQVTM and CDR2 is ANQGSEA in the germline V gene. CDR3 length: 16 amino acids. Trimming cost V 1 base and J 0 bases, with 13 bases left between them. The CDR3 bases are TGCAGCGTTGAAGCTAGGCAGGGCCTAGCCAAAAACATTCAGTACTTC. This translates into CSVEARQGLAKNIQYF.

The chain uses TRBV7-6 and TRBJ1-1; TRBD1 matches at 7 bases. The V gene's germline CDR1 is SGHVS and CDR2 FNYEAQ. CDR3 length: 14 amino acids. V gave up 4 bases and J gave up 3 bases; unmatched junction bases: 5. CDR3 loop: CASSSDRVDTEAFF. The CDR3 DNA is TGTGCCAGCAGCTCCGACAGGGTAGACACTGAAGCTTTCTTT.

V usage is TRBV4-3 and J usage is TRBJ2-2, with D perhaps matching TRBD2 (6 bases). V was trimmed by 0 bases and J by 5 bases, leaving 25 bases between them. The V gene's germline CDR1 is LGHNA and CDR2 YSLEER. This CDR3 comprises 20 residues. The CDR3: CASSQDPAGVGWGETGELFF. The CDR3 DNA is TGCGCCAGCAGCCAAGATCCAGCGGGCGTGGGCTGGGGTGAGACCGGGGAGCTGTTTTTT.

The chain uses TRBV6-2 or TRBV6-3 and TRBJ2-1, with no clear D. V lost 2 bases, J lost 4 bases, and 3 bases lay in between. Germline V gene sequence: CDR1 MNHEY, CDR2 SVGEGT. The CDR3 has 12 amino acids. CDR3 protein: CASSYPYNEQFF. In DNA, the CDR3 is TGTGCCAGCAGTTACCCGTACAATGAGCAGTTCTTC.

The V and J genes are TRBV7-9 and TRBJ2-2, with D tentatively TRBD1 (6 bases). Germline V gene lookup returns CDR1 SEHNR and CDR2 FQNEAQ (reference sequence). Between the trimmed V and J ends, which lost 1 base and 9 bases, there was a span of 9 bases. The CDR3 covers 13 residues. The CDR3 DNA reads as TGTGCCAGCAGCTTAGGAGGACAGAGGGAGCTGTTTTTT. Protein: CASSLGGQRELFF.

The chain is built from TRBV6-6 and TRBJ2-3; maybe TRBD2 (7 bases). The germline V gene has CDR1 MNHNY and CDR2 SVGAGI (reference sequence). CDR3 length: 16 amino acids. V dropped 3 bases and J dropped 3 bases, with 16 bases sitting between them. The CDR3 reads CASSYNGGASTDTQYF. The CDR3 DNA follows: TGTGCCAGCAGTTATAATGGGGGGGCCTCGACAGATACGCAGTATTTT.

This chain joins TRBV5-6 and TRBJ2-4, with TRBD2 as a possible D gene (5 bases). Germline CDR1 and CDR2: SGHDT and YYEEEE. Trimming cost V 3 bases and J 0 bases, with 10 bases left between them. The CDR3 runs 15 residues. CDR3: CASSSTGIAKNIQYF. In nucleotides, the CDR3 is TGTGCCAGCAGCTCTACCGGGATAGCCAAAAACATTCAGTACTTC.

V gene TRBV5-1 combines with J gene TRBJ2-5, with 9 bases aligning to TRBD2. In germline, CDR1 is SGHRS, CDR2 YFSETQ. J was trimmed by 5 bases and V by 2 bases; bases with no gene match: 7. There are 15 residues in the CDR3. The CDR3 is CASSFGAGGRETQYF. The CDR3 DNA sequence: TGCGCCAGCAGCTTCGGCGCGGGGGGGCGGGAGACCCAGTACTTC.

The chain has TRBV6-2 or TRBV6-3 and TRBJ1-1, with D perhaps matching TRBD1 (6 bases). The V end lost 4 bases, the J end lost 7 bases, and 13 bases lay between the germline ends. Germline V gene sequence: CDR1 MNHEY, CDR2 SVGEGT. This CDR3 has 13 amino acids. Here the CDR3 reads CASSFGGGGEAFF. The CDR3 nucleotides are TGTGCCAGCAGTTTTGGGGGCGGCGGTGAAGCTTTCTTT.

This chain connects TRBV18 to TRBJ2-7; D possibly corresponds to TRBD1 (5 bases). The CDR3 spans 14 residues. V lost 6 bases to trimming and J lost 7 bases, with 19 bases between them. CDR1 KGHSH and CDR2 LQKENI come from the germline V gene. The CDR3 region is CASSQPFGAGEQYF. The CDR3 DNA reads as TGTGCCAGCTCCCAACCTTTTGGGGCTGGGGAGCAGTACTTC.

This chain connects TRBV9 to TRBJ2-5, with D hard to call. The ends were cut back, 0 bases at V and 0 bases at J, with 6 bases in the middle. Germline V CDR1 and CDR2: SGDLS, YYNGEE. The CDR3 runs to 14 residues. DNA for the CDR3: TGTGCCAGCAGCGTAGCCCCAGACCAAGAGACCCAGTACTTC. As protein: CASSVAPDQETQYF.

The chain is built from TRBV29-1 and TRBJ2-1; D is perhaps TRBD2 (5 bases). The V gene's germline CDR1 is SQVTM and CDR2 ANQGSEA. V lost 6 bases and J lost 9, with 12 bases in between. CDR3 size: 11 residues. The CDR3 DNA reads TGCAGCGTCCTCCGACGGGGTGAGCAGTTCTTC. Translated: CSVLRRGEQFF.

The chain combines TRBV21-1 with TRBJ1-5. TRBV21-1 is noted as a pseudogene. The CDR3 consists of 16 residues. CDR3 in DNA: TGTGCCAGCAGCAAAGAGGGAGGACATAGCAATCAGCCCCAGCATTTT. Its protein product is CASSKEGGHSNQPQHF.

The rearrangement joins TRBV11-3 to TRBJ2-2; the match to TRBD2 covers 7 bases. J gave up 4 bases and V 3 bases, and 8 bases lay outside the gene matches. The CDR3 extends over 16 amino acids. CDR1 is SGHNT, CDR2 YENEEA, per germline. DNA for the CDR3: TGTGCCAGCAGCTTTAGGCGGGGGTCGGTCACCGGGGAGCTGTTTTTT. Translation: CASSFRRGSVTGELFF.

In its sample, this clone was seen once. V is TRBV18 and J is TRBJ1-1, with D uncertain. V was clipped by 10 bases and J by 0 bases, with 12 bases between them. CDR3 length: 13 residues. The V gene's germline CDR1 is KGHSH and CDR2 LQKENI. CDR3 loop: CATNPHMNTEAFF. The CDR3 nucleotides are TGTGCCACTAACCCTCATATGAACACTGAAGCTTTCTTT.

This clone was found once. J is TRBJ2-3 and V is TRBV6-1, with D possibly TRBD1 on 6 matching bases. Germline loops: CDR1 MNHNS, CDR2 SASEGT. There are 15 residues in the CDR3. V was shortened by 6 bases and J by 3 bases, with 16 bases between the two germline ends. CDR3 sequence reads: CASSLLGARTDTQYF. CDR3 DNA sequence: TGTGCCAGCAGCCTTTTGGGGGCGCGGACAGATACGCAGTATTTT.

The chain's CDR3 is CASSDLGAGELFF. CDR3 bases: TGTGCCAGCAGTGATCTGGGCGCCGGGGAACTGTTTTTT. The J gene is TRBJ1-4, the V gene TRBV6-1; no firm D call. CDR3 length equals 13 residues. The V end was cut by 3 bases, the J end by 12 bases, with 14 bases between. Per the germline V gene, CDR1 is MNHNS and CDR2 is SASEGT.

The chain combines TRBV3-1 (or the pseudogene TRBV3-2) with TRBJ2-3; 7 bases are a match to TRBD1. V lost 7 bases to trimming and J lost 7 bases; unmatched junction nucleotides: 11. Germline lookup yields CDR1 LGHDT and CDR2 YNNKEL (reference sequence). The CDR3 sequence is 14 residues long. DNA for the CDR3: TGTGCCAGCACAGGCCAAGGGGGCTGGAATACGCAGTATTTT. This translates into CASTGQGGWNTQYF.

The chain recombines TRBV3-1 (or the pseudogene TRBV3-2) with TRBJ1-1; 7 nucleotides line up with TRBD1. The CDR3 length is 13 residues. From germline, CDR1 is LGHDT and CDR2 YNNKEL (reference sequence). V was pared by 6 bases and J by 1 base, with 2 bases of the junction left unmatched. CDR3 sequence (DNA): TGTGCCAGCAGGCACAGGGGGAACACTGAAGCTTTCTTT. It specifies CASRHRGNTEAFF.

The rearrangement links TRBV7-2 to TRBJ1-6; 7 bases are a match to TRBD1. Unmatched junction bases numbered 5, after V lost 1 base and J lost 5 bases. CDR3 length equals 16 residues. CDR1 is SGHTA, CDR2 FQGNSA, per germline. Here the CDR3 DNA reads TGTGCCAGCAGCTTAGTGTCAGGGGGGAATAATTCACCCCTCCACTTT. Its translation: CASSLVSGGNNSPLHF.